This T cell receptor beta chain came from a study of shared clonotypes between healthy human individuals. Overall study findings and caveats: An expected dependence of interdonor clonotype sharing on sequencing depth was noted. Non-shared clonotypes had lower generation probabilities than those shared by all four donors.

In the case of this clone: Its antigen is undetermined.

Profiling relied on immunoSEQ multiplex PCR, and the TCRdb table lists in-frame clones only, not all of them. This sample has about 1 million clones, with around four fifths found just once. V was pared by 2 bases and J by 5 bases, with 9 bases of the junction left unmatched. Germline CDR1 and CDR2: SGHRS and YFSETQ. The CDR3 is 15 residues long. Division of CD4+ cells produced a CD45RA+ naive subset and a CD45RA-negative memory subset. Material: memory CD4+ T cells sorted from blood. Indicated subset: CD45RA-negative fraction. This chain joins TRBV5-1 and TRBJ2-7, with TRBD1 identical over 8 bases. The clonotype originates from a man in his late teens or twenties in good health. The CDR3 DNA is TGCGCCAGCAGCTTTTCCGGGACAGGCGACCACGAGCAGTACTTC. It yields the protein CASSFSGTGDHEQYF.